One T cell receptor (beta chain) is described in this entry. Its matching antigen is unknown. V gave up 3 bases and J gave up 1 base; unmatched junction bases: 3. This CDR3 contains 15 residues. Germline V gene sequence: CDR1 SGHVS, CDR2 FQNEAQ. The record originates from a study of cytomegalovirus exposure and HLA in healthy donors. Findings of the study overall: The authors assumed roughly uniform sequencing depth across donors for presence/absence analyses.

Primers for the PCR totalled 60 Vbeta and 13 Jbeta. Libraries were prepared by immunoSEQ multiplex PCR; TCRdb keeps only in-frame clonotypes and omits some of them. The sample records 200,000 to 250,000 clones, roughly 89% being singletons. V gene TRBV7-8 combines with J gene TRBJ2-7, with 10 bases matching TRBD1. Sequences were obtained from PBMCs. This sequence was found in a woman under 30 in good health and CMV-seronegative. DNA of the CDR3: TGTGCCAGCAGCTTGGCGGGACAGGGGTCCTACGAGCAGTACTTC. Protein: CASSLAGQGSYEQYF.